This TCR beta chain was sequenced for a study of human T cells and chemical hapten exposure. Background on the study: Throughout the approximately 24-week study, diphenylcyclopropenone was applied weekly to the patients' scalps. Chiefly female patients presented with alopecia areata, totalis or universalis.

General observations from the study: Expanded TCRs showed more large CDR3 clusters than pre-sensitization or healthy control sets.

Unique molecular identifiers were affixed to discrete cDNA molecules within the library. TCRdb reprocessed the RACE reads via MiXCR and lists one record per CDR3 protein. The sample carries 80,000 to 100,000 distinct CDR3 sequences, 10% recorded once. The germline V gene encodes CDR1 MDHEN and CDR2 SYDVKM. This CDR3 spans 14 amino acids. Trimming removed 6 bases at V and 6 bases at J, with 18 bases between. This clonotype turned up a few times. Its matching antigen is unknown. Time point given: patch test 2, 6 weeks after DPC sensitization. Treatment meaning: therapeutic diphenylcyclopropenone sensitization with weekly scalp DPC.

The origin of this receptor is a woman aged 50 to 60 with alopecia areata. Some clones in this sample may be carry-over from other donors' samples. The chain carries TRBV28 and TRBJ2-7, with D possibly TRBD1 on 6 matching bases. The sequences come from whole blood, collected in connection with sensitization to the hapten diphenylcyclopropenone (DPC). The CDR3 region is CASRNTLRGGEQYF. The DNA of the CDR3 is TGTGCCAGCAGAAATACCCTCAGGGGTGGCGAGCAGTACTTC.